The clone carrying this TCR beta chain has just a few counts. The germline V gene has CDR1 MGHDK and CDR2 SYGVNS. V was pared by 7 bases and J by 5 bases, with 12 bases between. The CDR3 runs 14 residues. These data originate in a study of blood T cells in healthy people across ages. With a J-beta primer mix and a sample-barcoded 5' primer, a second PCR ran 7 to 11 cycles. MiXCR was run by TCRdb on the 5' RACE reads, yielding one entry per CDR3 protein. The sample lists 1.5 million or so distinct CDR3 sequences, around 39% occurring once. V and J are TRBV25-1 and TRBJ1-6; D perhaps matches TRBD1 (6 bases). The sequence derives from a woman aged 18 to 35 in good health. The material sequenced was blood. CDR3 nucleotides: TGTGCCAGCACCCGGGACACCAATAATTCACCCCTCCACTTT. This translates into CASTRDTNNSPLHF.